The 19 T cell receptor beta chains listed next were all sequenced from one sample in a study of T cell responses to AZD1222 COVID-19 vaccine. Generated by immunoSEQ multiplex PCR, the TCRdb table keeps only in-frame clones and is missing some. Of around 110,000 clones listed, just under 95% are singletons. The sample was peripheral blood, taken on day 0 of AZD1222 vaccination. These receptors originate from an adult in good health.

This chain's CDR3 is CASSFKGGVYNSPLHF. CDR3 coding DNA: TGTGCCAGCAGCTTTAAAGGGGGCGTCTATAATTCACCCCTCCACTTT. The chain carries TRBV5-5 and TRBJ1-6; TRBD1 aligns across 7 bases. Germline CDR1 reads SGHKS; CDR2 reads YYEKEE (reference sequence). The CDR3 totals 16 residues. V shed 2 bases and J 3 bases; nucleotides not matched to a gene: 5. The entire variable domain, with the rest obtained from reference TRBV5-5 and TRBJ1-6, is as follows: DAGVTQSPTHLIKTRGQQVTLRCSPISGHKSVSWYQQVLGQGPQFIFQYYEKEERGRGNFPDRFSARQFPNYSSELNVNALLLGDSALYLCASSFKGGVYNSPLHFGNGTRLTVT.

This chain links TRBV7-2 with TRBJ2-3; 10 bases are a match to TRBD2. The length of the CDR3 is 14 residues. Looked up from germline, CDR1 is SGHTA and CDR2 is FQGNSA. V lost 6 bases to trimming and J lost 6 bases; unmatched junction nucleotides: 6. Written as DNA, the CDR3 is TGTGCCAGCAGGTACCAGCGGGAGGGGGATACGCAGTATTTT. Its protein product is CASRYQREGDTQYF.

This clone was seen only once. CDR3 protein: CASSLAGTTTDTQYF. The CDR3 bases are TGTGCCAGCAGCTTAGCCGGGACTACCACAGATACGCAGTATTTT. The chain combines TRBV7-6 with TRBJ2-3, with 7 bases fitting TRBD2. In germline, CDR1 is SGHVS, CDR2 FNYEAQ. The J segment lost 2 bases and the V segment lost 0 bases, leaving 2 bases of the junction unmatched. CDR3 length equals 15 residues.

This chain uses TRBV18 with TRBJ1-1; the D gene is possibly TRBD1 (5 bases). This CDR3 spans 17 amino acids. Trimming took 0 bases from V and 0 from J, leaving 14 bases between them. Germline CDR1 is KGHSH and CDR2 is LQKENI. The CDR3 sequence: CASSPPGRGGMNTEAFF. CDR3 DNA sequence: TGTGCCAGCTCACCACCGGGACGGGGAGGTATGAACACTGAAGCTTTCTTT.

Written as DNA, the CDR3 is TGTGCCAGCAGCTTGGGGGTCTCCGAGCAGTACTTC. Its translation is CASSLGVSEQYF. The rearrangement uses TRBV5-4 and TRBJ2-7; no definite D call. The V end was cut by 0 bases, the J end by 6 bases, with 7 bases between. CDR1 and CDR2 from the germline V gene are SGHNT and YYREEE (reference sequence). The CDR3 runs 12 residues.

V is TRBV5-1 and J is TRBJ2-7, with D tentatively TRBD1 (6 bases). In germline, CDR1 is SGHRS, CDR2 YFSETQ. Trimming took off 3 bases at V and 4 bases at J, with 11 bases between the two ends. The CDR3 is made up of 13 amino acids. In DNA form, the CDR3 reads TGCGCCAGCAGCTCAACTCAGGGGTACGAGCAGTACTTC. It specifies CASSSTQGYEQYF.

This chain joins TRBV10-2 and TRBJ2-7; D gene unclear. The V gene lost 7 bases and the J gene lost 0 bases, with 16 bases spanning the gap. The CDR3 runs to 15 residues. CDR1 is WSHSY and CDR2 is SAAADI in the germline V gene. CDR3 coding DNA: TGCGCCAGCAAAAAGCTCTCGTGGGGCTCCTACGAGCAGTACTTC. This sequence encodes CASKKLSWGSYEQYF.

V and J are TRBV24-1 and TRBJ2-7; maybe TRBD2 (6 bases). The CDR3 has 11 amino acids. Per germline, CDR1 KGHDR and CDR2 SFDVKD. Trimming shortened V by 6 bases and J by 7 bases, and 9 bases separated the two germline ends. CDR3 coding DNA: TGTGCCACCAGTTCGGCGGGGGAGCAGTACTTC. This gives the protein CATSSAGEQYF.

The DNA for the CDR3 is TGTGCCAGCAGACCTACCACAGGGCTCTCTGAAGCTTTCTTT. The encoded protein is CASRPTTGLSEAFF. V is TRBV3-1 (or the pseudogene TRBV3-2) and J is TRBJ1-1; D might be TRBD1 (6 bases). The germline gives CDR1 LGHDT, CDR2 YNNKEL (reference sequence). Deletions cut 6 bases from V and 6 bases from J, with 17 bases between. This CDR3 contains 14 residues.

This chain joins TRBV19 and TRBJ2-7; 8 bases are shared with TRBD2. The CDR3 extends over 14 amino acids. V shed 6 bases, J shed 6 bases, and the junction held 10 bases outside the gene matches. CDR1 is LNHDA, CDR2 SQIVND, per germline (reference sequence). CDR3 sequence reads: CASSHGTRRLEQYF. The DNA for the CDR3 is TGTGCCAGTAGCCACGGGACTAGGAGGCTCGAGCAGTACTTC.

The gene calls are TRBV27 and TRBJ2-1, with D unresolved. Germline V gene data show CDR1 as MNHEY and CDR2 as SMNVEV (reference sequence). There are 13 residues in the CDR3. V lost 3 bases and J lost 4, with 7 bases in between. CDR3 residues: CASSFSRYNEQFF. CDR3 in DNA: TGTGCCAGCAGTTTTAGCAGATACAATGAGCAGTTCTTC.

The V and J genes are TRBV11-2 and TRBJ1-5; no clear D. V was shortened by 2 bases and J by 6 bases, with 5 bases between the two germline ends. CDR1 is SGHAT and CDR2 is FQNNGV in the germline V gene. CDR3 length equals 12 residues. CDR3 region: CASSLSGQPQHF. The DNA of the CDR3 is TGTGCCAGCAGCTTATCGGGTCAGCCCCAGCATTTT.

This chain joins TRBV5-1 and TRBJ2-1; the D gene is possibly TRBD2 (6 bases). Trimming left V 4 bases short and J 0 bases short, with 14 bases between. The CDR3 runs to 16 residues. CDR1 is SGHRS and CDR2 is YFSETQ in the germline V gene. For the CDR3, the DNA is TGCGCCAGCAGCATCATAGCGGAGTCCTCCTACAATGAGCAGTTCTTC. Protein product: CASSIIAESSYNEQFF.

This clone has more than one count but fewer than ten. The chain is built from TRBV9 and TRBJ1-6; D call uncertain. Germline lookup yields CDR1 SGDLS and CDR2 YYNGEE. V was pared by 3 bases and J by 7 bases, with 14 bases between. CDR3 length equals 15 residues. Written as DNA, the CDR3 is TGTGCCAGCAGCGACGACTCTTTAGGGAATTCACCCCTCCACTTT. This sequence encodes CASSDDSLGNSPLHF.

J is TRBJ1-3 and V is TRBV19, with TRBD1 as a possible D gene (6 bases). V was shortened by 3 bases and J by 5 bases, with 8 bases between the two germline ends. The length of the CDR3 is 13 residues. The germline CDR1 and CDR2 sequences are LNHDA and SQIVND (reference sequence). The CDR3 DNA sequence: TGTGCCAGTAGTATGACAGGCAGAAACACCATATATTTT. This translates into CASSMTGRNTIYF.

V is TRBV3-1 (or the pseudogene TRBV3-2) and J is TRBJ1-4; D call uncertain. This CDR3 comprises 15 residues. Germline V lookup: CDR1 LGHDT, CDR2 YNNKEL (reference sequence). V lost 5 bases, J lost 2 bases, and 12 bases lay in between. The CDR3 spells CASSVPGRTNEKLFF. The CDR3 region has the DNA TGTGCCAGCAGCGTCCCCGGAAGGACTAATGAAAAACTGTTTTTT.

This rearrangement joins TRBV3-1 (or the pseudogene TRBV3-2) to TRBJ2-3, with D possibly being TRBD1 or TRBD2 (5 bases each). V lost 3 bases, J lost 4 bases, and 11 bases lay in between. Germline CDR1 and CDR2: LGHDT and YNNKEL (reference sequence). CDR3 length equals 14 residues. The CDR3 DNA reads as TGTGCCAGCAGCCAGAGGGGAGTTTCAGATACGCAGTATTTT. The encoded protein is CASSQRGVSDTQYF.

The rearrangement links TRBV5-6 to TRBJ1-2; D remains ambiguous. CDR3 length: 12 amino acids. The V gene's germline CDR1 is SGHDT and CDR2 YYEEEE. Trimming took 4 bases from V and 1 from J, leaving 5 bases between them. DNA for the CDR3: TGTGCCAGCAGCACCATTAACTATGGCTACACCTTC. Amino acid sequence: CASSTINYGYTF. The full variable domain, with the rest looked up from reference TRBV5-6 and TRBJ1-2, is DAGVTQSPTHLIKTRGQQVTLRCSPKSGHDTVSWYQQALGQGPQFIFQYYEEEERQRGNFPDRFSGHQFPNYSSELNVNALLLGDSALYLCASSTINYGYTFGSGTRLTVV.

The chain joins TRBV3-1 (or the pseudogene TRBV3-2) to TRBJ1-1; D remains ambiguous. CDR3 length: 13 amino acids. Germline V gene data show CDR1 as LGHDT and CDR2 as YNNKEL (reference sequence). V shed 11 bases and J shed 0 bases, with 13 bases lying between them. This CDR3 is CASQGPMNTEAFF. The CDR3 nucleotides read TGTGCCTCTCAAGGACCCATGAACACTGAAGCTTTCTTT.